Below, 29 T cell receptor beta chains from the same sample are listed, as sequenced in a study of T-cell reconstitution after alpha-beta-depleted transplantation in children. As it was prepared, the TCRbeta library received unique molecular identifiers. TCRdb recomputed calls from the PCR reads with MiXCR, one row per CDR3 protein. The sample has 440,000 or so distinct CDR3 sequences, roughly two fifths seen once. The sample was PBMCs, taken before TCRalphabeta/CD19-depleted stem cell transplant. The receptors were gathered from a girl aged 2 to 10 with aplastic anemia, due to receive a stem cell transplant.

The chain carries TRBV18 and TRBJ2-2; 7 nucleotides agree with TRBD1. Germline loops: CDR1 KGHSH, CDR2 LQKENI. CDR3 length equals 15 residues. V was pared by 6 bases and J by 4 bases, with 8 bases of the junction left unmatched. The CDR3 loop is CASSPGQESTGELFF. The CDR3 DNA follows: TGTGCCAGCTCTCCCGGACAGGAGTCCACCGGGGAGCTGTTTTTT.

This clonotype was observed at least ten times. The DNA for the CDR3 is TGCAGTGCTAGAGATCCCGTTTCCGCAGGGGCCGGAAACACCATATATTTT. Its translation is CSARDPVSAGAGNTIYF. The chain combines TRBV20-1 with TRBJ1-3; weak D call: TRBD1 (6 bases). The germline V gene has CDR1 DFQATT and CDR2 SNEGSKA (reference sequence). The CDR3 extends over 17 amino acids. V dropped 0 bases and J dropped 4 bases, with 19 bases sitting between them.

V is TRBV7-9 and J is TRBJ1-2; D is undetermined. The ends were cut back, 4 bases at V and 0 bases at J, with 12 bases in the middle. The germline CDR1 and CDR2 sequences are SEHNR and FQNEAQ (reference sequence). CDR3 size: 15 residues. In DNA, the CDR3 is TGTGCCAGCAGCTACCCGAGGAGGCCTAACTATGGCTACACCTTC. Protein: CASSYPRRPNYGYTF.

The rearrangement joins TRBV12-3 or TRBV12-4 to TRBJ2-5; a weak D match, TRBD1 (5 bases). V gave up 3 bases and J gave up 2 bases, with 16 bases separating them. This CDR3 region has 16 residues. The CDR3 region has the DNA TGTGCCAGCAGTTTTGGAAGGGGCCGATTTCAAGAGACCCAGTACTTC. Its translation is CASSFGRGRFQETQYF.

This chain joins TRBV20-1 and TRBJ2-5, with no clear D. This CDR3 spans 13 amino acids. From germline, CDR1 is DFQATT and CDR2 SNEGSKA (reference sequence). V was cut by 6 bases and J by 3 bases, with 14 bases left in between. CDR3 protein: CSATLSAEETQYF. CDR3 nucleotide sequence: TGCAGTGCGACCCTGTCGGCTGAAGAGACCCAGTACTTC.

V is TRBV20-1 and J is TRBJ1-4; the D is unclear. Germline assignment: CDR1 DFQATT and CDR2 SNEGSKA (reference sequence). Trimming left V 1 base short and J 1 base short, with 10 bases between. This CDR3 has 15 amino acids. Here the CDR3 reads CSARARIITNEKLFF. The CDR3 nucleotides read TGCAGTGCTAGAGCCAGGATCATAACTAATGAAAAACTGTTTTTT.

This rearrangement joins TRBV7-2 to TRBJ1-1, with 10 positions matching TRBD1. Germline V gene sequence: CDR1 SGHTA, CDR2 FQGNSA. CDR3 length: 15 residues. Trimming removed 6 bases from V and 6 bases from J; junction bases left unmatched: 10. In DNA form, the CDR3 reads TGTGCCAGCAGGGGACGGACAGGGGGAAGCGCTGAAGCTTTCTTT. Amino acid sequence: CASRGRTGGSAEAFF. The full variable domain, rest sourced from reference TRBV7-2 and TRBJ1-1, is GAGVSQSPSNKVTEKGKDVELRCDPISGHTALYWYRQSLGQGLEFLIYFQGNSAPDKSGLPSDRFSAERTGGSVSTLTIQRTQQEDSAVYLCASRGRTGGSAEAFFGQGTRLTVV.

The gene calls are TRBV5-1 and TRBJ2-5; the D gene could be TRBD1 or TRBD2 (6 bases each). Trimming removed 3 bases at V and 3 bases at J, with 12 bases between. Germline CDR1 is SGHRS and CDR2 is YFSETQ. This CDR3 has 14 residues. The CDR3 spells CASSSGAVEETQYF. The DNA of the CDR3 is TGCGCCAGCAGCTCGGGGGCTGTAGAAGAGACCCAGTACTTC.

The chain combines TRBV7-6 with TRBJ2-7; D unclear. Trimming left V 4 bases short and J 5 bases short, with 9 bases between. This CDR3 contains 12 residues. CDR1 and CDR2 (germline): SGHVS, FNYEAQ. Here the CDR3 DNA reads TGTGCCAGCAGCTCTTGGGGTCACGAGCAGTACTTC. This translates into CASSSWGHEQYF.

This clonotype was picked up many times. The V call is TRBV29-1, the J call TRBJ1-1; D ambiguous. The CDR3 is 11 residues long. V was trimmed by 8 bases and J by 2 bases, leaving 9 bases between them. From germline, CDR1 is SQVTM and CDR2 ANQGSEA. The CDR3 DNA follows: TGCAGCCTTTCTCAAAACACTGAAGCTTTCTTT. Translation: CSLSQNTEAFF.

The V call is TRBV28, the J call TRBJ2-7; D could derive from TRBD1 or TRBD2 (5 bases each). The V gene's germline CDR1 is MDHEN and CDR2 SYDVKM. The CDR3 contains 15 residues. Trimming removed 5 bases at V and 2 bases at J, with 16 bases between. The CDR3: CASSGDRAIPYEQYF. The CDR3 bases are TGTGCCAGCAGTGGGGACCGGGCCATTCCCTACGAGCAGTACTTC.

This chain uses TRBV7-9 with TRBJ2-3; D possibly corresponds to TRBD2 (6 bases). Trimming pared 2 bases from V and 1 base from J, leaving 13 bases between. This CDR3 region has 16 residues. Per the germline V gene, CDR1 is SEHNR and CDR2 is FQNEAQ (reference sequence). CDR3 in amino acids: CASSLMEGPRTDTQYF. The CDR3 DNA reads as TGTGCCAGCAGCTTAATGGAGGGCCCCCGCACAGATACGCAGTATTTT.

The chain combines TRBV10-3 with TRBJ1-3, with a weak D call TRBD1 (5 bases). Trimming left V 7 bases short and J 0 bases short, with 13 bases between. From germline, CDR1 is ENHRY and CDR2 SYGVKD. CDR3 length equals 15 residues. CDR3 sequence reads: CAIKRDGPSGNTIYF. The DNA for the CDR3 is TGTGCCATCAAACGGGACGGACCCTCTGGAAACACCATATATTTT.

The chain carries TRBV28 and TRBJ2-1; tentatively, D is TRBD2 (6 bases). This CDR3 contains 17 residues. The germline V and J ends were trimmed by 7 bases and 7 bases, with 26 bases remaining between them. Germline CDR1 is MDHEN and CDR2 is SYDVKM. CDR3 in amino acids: CASTLPYSGSRRNEQFF. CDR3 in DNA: TGTGCCAGCACCCTACCGTATAGCGGCTCTCGGAGGAATGAGCAGTTCTTC.

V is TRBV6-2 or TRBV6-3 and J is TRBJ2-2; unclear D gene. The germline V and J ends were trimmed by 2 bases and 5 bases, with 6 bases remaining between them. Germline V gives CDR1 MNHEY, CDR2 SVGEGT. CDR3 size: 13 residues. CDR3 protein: CASSYRFTGELFF. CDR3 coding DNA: TGTGCCAGCAGTTACAGATTTACCGGGGAGCTGTTTTTT.

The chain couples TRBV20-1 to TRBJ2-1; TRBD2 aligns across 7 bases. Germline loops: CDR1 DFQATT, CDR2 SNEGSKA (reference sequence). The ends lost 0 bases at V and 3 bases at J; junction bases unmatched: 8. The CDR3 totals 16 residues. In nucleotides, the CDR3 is TGCAGTGCTAGAGATGGGGCGGGAGCCGTCTACAATGAGCAGTTCTTC. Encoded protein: CSARDGAGAVYNEQFF.

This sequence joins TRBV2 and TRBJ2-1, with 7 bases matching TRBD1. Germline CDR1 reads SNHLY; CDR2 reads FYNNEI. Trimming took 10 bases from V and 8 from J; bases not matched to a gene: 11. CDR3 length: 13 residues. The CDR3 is CATVGTAYDEQFF. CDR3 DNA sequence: TGTGCCACTGTTGGGACAGCTTACGATGAGCAGTTCTTC.

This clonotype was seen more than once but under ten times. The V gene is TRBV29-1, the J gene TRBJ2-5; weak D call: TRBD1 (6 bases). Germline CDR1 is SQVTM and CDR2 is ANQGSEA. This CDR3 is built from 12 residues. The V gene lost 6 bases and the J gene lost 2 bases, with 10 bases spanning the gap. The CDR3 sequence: CSVEQGQETQYF. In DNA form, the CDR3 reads TGCAGCGTAGAACAGGGTCAAGAGACCCAGTACTTC.

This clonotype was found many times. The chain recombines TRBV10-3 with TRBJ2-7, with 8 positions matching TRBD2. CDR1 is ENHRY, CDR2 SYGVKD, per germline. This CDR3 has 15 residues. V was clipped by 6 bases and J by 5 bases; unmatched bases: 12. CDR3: CAIRKTASGSNEQYF. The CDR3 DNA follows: TGTGCCATCAGGAAGACTGCCAGCGGGAGTAACGAGCAGTACTTC.

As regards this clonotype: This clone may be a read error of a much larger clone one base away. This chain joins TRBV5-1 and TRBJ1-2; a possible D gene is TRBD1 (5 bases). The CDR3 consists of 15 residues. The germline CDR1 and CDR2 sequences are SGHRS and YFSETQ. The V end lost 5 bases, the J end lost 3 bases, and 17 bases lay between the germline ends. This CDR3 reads CASRDAQALDYGYTF. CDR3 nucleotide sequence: TGCGCCAGCAGAGACGCACAGGCCCTAGACTATGGCTACACCTTC.

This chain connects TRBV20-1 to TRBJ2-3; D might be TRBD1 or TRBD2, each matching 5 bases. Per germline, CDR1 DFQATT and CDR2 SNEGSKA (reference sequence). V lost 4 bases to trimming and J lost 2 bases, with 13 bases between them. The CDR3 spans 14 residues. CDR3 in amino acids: CSAIGDVPTDTQYF. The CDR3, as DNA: TGCAGTGCTATTGGGGACGTTCCCACAGATACGCAGTATTTT.

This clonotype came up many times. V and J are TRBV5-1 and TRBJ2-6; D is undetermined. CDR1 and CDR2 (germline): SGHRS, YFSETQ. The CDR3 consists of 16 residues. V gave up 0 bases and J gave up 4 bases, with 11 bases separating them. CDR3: CASSLVVSSGANVLTF. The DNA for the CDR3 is TGCGCCAGCAGCTTGGTAGTCAGCTCGGGGGCCAACGTCCTGACTTTC.

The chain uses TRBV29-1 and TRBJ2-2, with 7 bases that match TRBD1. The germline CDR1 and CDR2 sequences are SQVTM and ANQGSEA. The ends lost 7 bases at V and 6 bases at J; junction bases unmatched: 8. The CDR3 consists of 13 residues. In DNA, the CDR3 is TGCAGCGCCACAGACAGGGCGTCCGGGGAGCTGTTTTTT. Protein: CSATDRASGELFF.

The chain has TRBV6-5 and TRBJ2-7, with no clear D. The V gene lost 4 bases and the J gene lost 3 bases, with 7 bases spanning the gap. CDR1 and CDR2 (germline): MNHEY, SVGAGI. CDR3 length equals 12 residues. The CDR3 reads CASSSRHYEQYF. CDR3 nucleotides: TGTGCCAGCAGTTCGAGACACTACGAGCAGTACTTC.

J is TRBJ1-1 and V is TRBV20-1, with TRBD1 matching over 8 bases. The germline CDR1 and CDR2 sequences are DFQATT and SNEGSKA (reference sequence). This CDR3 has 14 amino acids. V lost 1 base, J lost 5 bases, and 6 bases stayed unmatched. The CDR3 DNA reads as TGCAGTGCTAGAGCCGGGACAGGACGGACTGAAGCTTTCTTT. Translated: CSARAGTGRTEAFF.

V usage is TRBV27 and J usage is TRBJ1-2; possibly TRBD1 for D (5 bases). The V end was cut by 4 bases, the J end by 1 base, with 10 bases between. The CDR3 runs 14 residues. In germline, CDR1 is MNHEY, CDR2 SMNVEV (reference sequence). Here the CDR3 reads CASSSLTVNYGYTF. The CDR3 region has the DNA TGTGCCAGCAGTTCCCTGACAGTTAACTATGGCTACACCTTC.

The CDR3 DNA is TGCAGTGCTAGGACGGGTCCGGGGGCGCAGTATTTT. Translation gives CSARTGPGAQYF. The rearrangement uses TRBV20-1 and TRBJ2-3; TRBD2 might be the D (6 bases). Trimming shortened V by 3 bases and J by 10 bases, and 14 bases separated the two germline ends. This CDR3 is 12 amino acids long. Germline V lookup: CDR1 DFQATT, CDR2 SNEGSKA (reference sequence).

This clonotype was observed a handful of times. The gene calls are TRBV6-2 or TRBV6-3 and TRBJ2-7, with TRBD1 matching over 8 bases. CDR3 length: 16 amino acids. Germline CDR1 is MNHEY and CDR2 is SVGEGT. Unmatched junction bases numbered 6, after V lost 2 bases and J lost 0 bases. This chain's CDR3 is CASSYRGQGLSYEQYF. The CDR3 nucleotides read TGTGCCAGCAGTTACCGCGGACAGGGTCTCTCCTACGAGCAGTACTTC.

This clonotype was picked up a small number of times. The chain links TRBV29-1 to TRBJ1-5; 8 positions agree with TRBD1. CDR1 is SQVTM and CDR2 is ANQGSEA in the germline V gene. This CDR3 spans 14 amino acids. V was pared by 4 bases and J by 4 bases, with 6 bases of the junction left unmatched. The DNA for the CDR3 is TGCAGCGTTGTTCGGACAGGGTGGAATCAGCCCCAGCATTTT. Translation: CSVVRTGWNQPQHF.